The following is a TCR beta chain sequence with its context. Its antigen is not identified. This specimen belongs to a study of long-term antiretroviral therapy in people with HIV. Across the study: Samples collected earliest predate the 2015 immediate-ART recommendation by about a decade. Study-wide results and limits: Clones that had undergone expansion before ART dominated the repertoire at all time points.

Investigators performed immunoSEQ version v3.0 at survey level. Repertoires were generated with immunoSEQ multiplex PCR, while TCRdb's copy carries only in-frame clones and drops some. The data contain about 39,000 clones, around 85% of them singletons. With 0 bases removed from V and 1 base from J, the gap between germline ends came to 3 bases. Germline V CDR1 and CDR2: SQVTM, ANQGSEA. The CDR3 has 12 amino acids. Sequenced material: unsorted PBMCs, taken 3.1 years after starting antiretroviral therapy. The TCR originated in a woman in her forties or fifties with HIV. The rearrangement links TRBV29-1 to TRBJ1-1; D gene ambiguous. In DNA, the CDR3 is TGCAGCGTTGAAGAAGGGAACACTGAAGCTTTCTTT. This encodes CSVEEGNTEAFF. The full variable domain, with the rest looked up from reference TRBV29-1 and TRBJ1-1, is SAVISQKPSRDICQRGTSLTIQCQVDSQVTMMFWYRQQPGQSLTLIATANQGSEATYESGFVIDKFPISRPNLTFSTLTVSNMSPEDSSIYLCSVEEGNTEAFFGQGTRLTVV.